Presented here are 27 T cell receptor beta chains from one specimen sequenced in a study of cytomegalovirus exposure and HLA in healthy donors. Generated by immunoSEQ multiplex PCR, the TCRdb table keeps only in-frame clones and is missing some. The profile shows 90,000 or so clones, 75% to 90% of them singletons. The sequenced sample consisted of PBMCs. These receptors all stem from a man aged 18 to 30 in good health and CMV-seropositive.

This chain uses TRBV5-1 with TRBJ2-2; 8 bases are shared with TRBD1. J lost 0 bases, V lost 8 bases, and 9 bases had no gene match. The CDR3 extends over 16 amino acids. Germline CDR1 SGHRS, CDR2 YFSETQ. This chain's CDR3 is CASTKARGPNTGELFF. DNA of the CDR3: TGCGCCAGTACCAAGGCCAGGGGGCCGAACACCGGGGAGCTGTTTTTT. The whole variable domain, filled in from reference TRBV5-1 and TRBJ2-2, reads KAGVTQTPRYLIKTRGQQVTLSCSPISGHRSVSWYQQTPGQGLQFLFEYFSETQRNKGNFPGRFSGRQFSNSRSEMNVSTLELGDSALYLCASTKARGPNTGELFFGEGSRLTVL.

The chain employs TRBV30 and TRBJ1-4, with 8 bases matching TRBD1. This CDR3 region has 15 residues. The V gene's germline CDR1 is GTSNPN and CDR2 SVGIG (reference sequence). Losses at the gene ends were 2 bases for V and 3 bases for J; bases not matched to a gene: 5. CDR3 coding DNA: TGTGCCTGGAGTACCCCGGGACAGGCTAATGAAAAACTGTTTTTT. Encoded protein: CAWSTPGQANEKLFF.

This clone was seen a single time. CDR3: CASSYLGRGDTGELFF. As DNA, the CDR3 is TGTGCCAGCAGTTACCTCGGCAGGGGGGATACCGGGGAGCTGTTTTTT. J is TRBJ2-2 and V is TRBV6-6, with D possibly being TRBD1 (7 bases). This CDR3 spans 16 amino acids. V dropped 2 bases and J dropped 5 bases, with 15 bases sitting between them. CDR1 is MNHNY, CDR2 SVGAGI, per germline (reference sequence).

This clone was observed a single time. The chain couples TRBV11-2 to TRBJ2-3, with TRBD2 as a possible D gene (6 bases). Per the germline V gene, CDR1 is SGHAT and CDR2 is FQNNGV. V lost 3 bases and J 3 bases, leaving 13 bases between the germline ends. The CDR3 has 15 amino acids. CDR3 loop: CASSFGTPGTDTQYF. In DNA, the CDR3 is TGTGCCAGCAGCTTCGGGACTCCAGGGACAGATACGCAGTATTTT. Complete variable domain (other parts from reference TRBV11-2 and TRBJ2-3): EAGVAQSPRYKIIEKRQSVAFWCNPISGHATLYWYQQILGQGPKLLIQFQNNGVVDDSQLPKDRFSAERLKGVDSTLKIQPAKLEDSAVYLCASSFGTPGTDTQYFGPGTRLTVL.

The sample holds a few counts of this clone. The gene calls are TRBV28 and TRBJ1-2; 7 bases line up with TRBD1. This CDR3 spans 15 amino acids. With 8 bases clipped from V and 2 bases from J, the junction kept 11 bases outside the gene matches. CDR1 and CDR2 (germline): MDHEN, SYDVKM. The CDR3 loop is CASVPWTGSNYGYTF. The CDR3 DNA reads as TGTGCCAGCGTACCCTGGACAGGCTCAAACTATGGCTACACCTTC.

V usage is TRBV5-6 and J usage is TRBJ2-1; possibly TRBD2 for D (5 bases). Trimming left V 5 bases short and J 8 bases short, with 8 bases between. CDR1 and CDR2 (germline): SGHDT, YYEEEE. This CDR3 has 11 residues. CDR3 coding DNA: TGTGCCAGCAGTTTAGCGTATGAGCAGTTCTTC. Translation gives CASSLAYEQFF.

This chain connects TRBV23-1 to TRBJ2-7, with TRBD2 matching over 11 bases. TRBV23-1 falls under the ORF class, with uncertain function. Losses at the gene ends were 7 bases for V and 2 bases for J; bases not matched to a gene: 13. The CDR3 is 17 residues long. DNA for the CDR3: TGCGCCAGCACCCAGGCGATGGGACTAGCGGAGCCCTACGAGCAGTACGTC. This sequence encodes CASTQAMGLAEPYEQYV.

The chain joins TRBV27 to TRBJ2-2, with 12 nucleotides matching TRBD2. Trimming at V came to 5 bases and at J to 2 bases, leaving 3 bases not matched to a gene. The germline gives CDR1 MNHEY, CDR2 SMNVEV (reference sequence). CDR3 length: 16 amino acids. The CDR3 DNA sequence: TGTGCCAGCAGTACTAGCGGGAGGTTCAACACCGGGGAGCTGTTTTTT. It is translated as CASSTSGRFNTGELFF.

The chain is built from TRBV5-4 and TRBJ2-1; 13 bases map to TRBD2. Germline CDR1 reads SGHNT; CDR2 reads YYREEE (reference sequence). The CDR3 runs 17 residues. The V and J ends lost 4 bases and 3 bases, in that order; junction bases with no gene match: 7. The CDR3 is CASSPGTSGTFYNEQFF. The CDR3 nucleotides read TGTGCCAGCAGCCCCGGGACTAGCGGGACTTTCTACAATGAGCAGTTCTTC.

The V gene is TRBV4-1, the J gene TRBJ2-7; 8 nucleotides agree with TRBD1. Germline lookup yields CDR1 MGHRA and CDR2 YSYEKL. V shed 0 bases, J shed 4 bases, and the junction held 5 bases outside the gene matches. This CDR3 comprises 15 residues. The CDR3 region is CASSQDRQGIYEQYF. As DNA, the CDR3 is TGCGCCAGCAGCCAAGACCGACAGGGGATATACGAGCAGTACTTC.

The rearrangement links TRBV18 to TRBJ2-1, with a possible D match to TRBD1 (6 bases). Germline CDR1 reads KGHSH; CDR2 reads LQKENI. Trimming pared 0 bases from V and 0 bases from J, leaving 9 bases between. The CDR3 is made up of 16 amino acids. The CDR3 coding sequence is TGTGCCAGCTCACCACCTCAGGGGCTCTCCTACAATGAGCAGTTCTTC. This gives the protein CASSPPQGLSYNEQFF.

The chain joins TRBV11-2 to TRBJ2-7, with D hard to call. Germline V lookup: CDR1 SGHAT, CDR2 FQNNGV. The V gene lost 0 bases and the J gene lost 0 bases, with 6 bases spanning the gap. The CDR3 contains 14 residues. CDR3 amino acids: CASSLEHSSYEQYF. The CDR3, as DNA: TGTGCCAGCAGCTTAGAACACAGCTCCTACGAGCAGTACTTC.

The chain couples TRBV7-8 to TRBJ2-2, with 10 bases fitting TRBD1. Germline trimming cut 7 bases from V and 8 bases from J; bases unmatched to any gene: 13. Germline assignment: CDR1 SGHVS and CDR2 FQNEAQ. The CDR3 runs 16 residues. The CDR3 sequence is CASTLRTGGGPGELFF. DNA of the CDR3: TGTGCCAGCACCCTAAGGACAGGGGGGGGACCGGGGGAGCTGTTTTTT.

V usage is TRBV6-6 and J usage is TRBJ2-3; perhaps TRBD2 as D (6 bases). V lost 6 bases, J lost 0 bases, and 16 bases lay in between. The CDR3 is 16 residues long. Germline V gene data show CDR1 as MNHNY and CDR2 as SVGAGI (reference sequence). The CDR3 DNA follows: TGTGCCAGCAGCCGACTCGGGAGCCTTAGCACAGATACGCAGTATTTT. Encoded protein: CASSRLGSLSTDTQYF.

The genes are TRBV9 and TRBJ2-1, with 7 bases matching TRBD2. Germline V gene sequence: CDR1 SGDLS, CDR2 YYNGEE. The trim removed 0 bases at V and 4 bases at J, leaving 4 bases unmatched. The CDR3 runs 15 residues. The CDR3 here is CASSVAGGPYNEQFF. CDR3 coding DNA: TGTGCCAGCAGCGTAGCGGGAGGCCCTTACAATGAGCAGTTCTTC.

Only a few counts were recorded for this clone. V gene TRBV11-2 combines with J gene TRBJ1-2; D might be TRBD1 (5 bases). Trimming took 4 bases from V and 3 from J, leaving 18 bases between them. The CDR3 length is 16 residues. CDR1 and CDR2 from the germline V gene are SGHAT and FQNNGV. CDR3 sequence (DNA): TGTGCCAGCAGCTCTTTGCGGGGGAGGAGGTACTATGGCTACACCTTC. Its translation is CASSSLRGRRYYGYTF. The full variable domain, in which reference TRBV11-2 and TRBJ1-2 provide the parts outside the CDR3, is EAGVAQSPRYKIIEKRQSVAFWCNPISGHATLYWYQQILGQGPKLLIQFQNNGVVDDSQLPKDRFSAERLKGVDSTLKIQPAKLEDSAVYLCASSSLRGRRYYGYTFGSGTRLTVV.

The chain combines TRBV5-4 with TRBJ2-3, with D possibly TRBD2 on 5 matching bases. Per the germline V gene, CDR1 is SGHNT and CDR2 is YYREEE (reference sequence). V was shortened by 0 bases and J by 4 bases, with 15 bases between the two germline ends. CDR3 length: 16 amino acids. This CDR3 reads CASSLAFKSGSDTQYF. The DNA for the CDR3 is TGTGCCAGCAGCTTGGCCTTTAAAAGCGGCTCAGATACGCAGTATTTT.

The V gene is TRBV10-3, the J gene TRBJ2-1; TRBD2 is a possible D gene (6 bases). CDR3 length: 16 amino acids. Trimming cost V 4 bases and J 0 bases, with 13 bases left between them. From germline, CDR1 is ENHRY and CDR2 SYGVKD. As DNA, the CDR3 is TGTGCCATCAGTGTGGAGGCGGGGAGCTCCTACAATGAGCAGTTCTTC. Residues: CAISVEAGSSYNEQFF.

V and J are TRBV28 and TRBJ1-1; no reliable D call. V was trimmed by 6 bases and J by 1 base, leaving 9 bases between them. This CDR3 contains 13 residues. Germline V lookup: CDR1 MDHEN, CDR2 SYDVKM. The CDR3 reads CASSTPQNTEAFF. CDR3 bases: TGTGCCAGCAGCACCCCACAGAACACTGAAGCTTTCTTT. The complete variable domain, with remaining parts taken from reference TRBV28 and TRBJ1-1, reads DVKVTQSSRYLVKRTGEKVFLECVQDMDHENMFWYRQDPGLGLRLIYFSYDVKMKEKGDIPEGYSVSREKKERFSLILESASTNQTSMYLCASSTPQNTEAFFGQGTRLTVV.

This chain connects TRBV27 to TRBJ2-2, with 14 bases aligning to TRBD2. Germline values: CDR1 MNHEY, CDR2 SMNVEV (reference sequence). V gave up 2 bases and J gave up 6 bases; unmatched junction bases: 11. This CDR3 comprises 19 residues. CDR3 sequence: CASSLLPPGLAGDPGELFF. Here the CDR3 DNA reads TGTGCCAGCAGTTTACTGCCCCCGGGACTAGCGGGAGATCCCGGGGAGCTGTTTTTT.

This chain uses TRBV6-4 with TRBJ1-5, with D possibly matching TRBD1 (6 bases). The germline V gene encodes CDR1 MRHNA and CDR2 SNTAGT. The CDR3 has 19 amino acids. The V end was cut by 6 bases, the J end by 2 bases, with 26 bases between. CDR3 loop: CASSPLAGARVVGNQPQHF. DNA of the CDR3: TGTGCCAGCAGCCCATTAGCAGGGGCGAGAGTCGTCGGCAATCAGCCCCAGCATTTT.

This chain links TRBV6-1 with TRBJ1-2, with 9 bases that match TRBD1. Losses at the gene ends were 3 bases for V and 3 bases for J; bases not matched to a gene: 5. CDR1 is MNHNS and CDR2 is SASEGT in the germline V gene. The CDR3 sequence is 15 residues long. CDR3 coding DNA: TGTGCCAGCAGTGACTTGACAGGGGGAGACTATGGCTACACCTTC. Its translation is CASSDLTGGDYGYTF.

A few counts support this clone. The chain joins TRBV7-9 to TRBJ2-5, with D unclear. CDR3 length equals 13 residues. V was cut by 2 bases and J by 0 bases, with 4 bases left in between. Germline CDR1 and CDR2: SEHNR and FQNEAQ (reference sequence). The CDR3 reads CASSLQNQETQYF. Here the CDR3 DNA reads TGTGCCAGCAGCTTACAGAACCAAGAGACCCAGTACTTC.

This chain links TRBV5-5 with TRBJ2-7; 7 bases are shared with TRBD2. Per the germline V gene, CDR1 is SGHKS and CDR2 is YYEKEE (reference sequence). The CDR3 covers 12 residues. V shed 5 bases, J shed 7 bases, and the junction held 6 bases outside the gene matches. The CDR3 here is CASRGGTPEQYV. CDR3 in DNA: TGTGCCAGCAGGGGAGGGACTCCGGAGCAGTACGTC.

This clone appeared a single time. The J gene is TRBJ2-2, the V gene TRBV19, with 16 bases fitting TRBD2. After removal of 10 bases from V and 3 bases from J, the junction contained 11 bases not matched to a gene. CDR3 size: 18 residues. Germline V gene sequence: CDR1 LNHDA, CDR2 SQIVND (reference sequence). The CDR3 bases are TGTGCCACCTATCCCGGGACTAGCGGGAGGGTTGACACCGGGGAGCTGTTTTTT. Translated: CATYPGTSGRVDTGELFF.

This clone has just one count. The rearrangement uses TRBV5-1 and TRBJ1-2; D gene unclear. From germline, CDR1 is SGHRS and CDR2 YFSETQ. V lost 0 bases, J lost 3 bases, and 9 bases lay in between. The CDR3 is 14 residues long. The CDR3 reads CASSLGGGYYGYTF. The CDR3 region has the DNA TGCGCCAGCAGCTTGGGGGGAGGTTACTATGGCTACACCTTC.

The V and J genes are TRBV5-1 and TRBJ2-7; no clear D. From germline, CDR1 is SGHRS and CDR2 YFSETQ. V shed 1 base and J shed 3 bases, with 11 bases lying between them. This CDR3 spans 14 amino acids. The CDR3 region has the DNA TGCGCCAGCAGCTTGATGAGCGAGCGCTACGAGCAGTACTTC. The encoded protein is CASSLMSERYEQYF.